Sequencing of this T cell receptor beta chain was carried out in a study of cytomegalovirus exposure and HLA in healthy donors. Trimming at V came to 3 bases and at J to 4 bases, leaving 7 bases not matched to a gene. The CDR3 length is 15 residues. Germline V gives CDR1 SGHRS, CDR2 YFSETQ. The PCR made use of 60 Vbeta and 13 Jbeta primers. Produced via immunoSEQ multiplex PCR; TCRdb's table is partial and in-frame only. The top ten clones hold around 3.5% of a sample with approximately 99,000 clones, approximately 70% of them seen once. The receptor's source is a man in his forties in good health and CMV-seronegative. Sequenced sample: PBMCs. The V call is TRBV5-1, the J call TRBJ2-5; 9 nucleotides align to TRBD1. As DNA, the CDR3 is TGCGCCAGCAGCTGGGGACAGGGTAATACAGAGACCCAGTACTTC. Its translation is CASSWGQGNTETQYF.